In its sample, the clone carrying this TCR beta chain was seen many times. The ends lost 5 bases at V and 0 bases at J; junction bases unmatched: 8. The CDR3 has 16 residues. CDR1 is SGHTA and CDR2 is FQGNSA in the germline V gene. This sample is drawn from a study of T cell repertoires in cytomegalovirus infection. Study summary: Indications of both CMV infection and matching HLA type were provided by public TCR beta signatures.

TCRdb reanalysed the reads using MiXCR and keeps one entry per CDR3 protein. Here the sample spans approximately 200,000 distinct CDR3 sequences, roughly 22% being singletons. The sample was CD8+ T cells from PBMCs. This chain uses TRBV7-2 with TRBJ2-3; 7 bases are shared with TRBD1. This receptor was obtained from a human donor in good health (CMV status not recorded). Some clones in this sample may be carry-over from other donors' samples. The CDR3 loop reads CASSLNRGVSTDTQYF. The CDR3 DNA sequence: TGTGCCAGCAGCCTGAACAGGGGAGTGAGCACAGATACGCAGTATTTT.